This T cell receptor beta chain was obtained from a study of technical replicates of blood from a few donors. Clones were sequenced by immunoSEQ multiplex PCR, and TCRdb holds only the in-frame ones, with some missing. Altogether about 9,400 clones are present, 91% being singletons, with the ten largest covering nearly 9.5%. Germline loops: CDR1 MNHEY, CDR2 SMNVEV (reference sequence). V dropped 0 bases and J dropped 3 bases, with 9 bases sitting between them. The CDR3 spans 14 residues. V gene TRBV27 combines with J gene TRBJ2-7; TRBD1 is a possible D gene (5 bases). The sequenced sample was PBMCs. The origin of this receptor is a human donor in good health. DNA for the CDR3: TGTGCCAGCAGTTTATCGGGGCTCAACTACGAGCAGTACTTC. This encodes CASSLSGLNYEQYF.